Listed below are T cell receptor beta chains from one sample, sequenced in a study of a mutant IDH1 vaccine in newly diagnosed glioma. The method was immunoSEQ multiplex PCR; TCRdb's version includes in-frame clones alone and lacks a portion of them. The sample consists of about 92,000 clones, around 80% of them appearing once. The sample was PBMCs, taken from a glioma patient treated with radiotherapy, temozolomide or both. Source of these receptors: a middle-aged man with glioma. CDR3s include the opening cysteine and the closing phenylalanine or tryptophan. Fields, in order: CDR3 length, D gene, V gene, J gene, clone size, CDR3 DNA, CDR3 protein. D genes are given only for firm matches. The listing skips clone size in some rows; elsewhere it reads once, few, many or a size class.

cdr3_length: 16; d_call: NA; v_call: TRBV10-3; j_call: TRBJ2-6; clone_size: NA; cdr3_nt: TGTGCCATCAGTGCCCTCCAGGGAACTGGGGCCAACGTCCTGACTTTC; cdr3_aa: CAISALQGTGANVLTF
cdr3_length: 15; d_call: TRBD1; v_call: TRBV7-9; j_call: TRBJ1-2; clone_size: NA; cdr3_nt: TGTGCCAGCAGCTCGGCCCGGACAGGGTCTAGTGGCTACACCTTC; cdr3_aa: CASSSARTGSSGYTF
cdr3_length: 16; d_call: NA; v_call: TRBV4-1; j_call: TRBJ2-2; clone_size: NA; cdr3_nt: TGCGCCAGCAGCCCCTCACGAGGGGGAATCACCGGGGAGCTGTTTTTT; cdr3_aa: CASSPSRGGITGELFF
cdr3_length: 14; d_call: TRBD1; v_call: TRBV7-6; j_call: TRBJ1-2; clone_size: few; cdr3_nt: TGTGCCAGCAGCTTAGGGGACAGCTCCTATGGCTACACCTTC; cdr3_aa: CASSLGDSSYGYTF
cdr3_length: 18; d_call: TRBD1; v_call: TRBV18; j_call: TRBJ1-2; clone_size: NA; cdr3_nt: TGTGCCAGCTCACCATATGGACCTGGGACAGCCTATAACTATGGCTACACCTTC; cdr3_aa: CASSPYGPGTAYNYGYTF
cdr3_length: 17; d_call: NA; v_call: TRBV5-6; j_call: TRBJ1-1; clone_size: NA; cdr3_nt: TGTGCCAGCAGCAAAACCGGGGCAGGGGCCCACGGCACTGAAGCTTTCTTT; cdr3_aa: CASSKTGAGAHGTEAFF
cdr3_length: 13; d_call: NA; v_call: TRBV5-1; j_call: TRBJ1-1; clone_size: NA; cdr3_nt: TGCGCCAGCAGCCCCATGGGCTTCACTGAAGCTTTCTTT; cdr3_aa: CASSPMGFTEAFF
cdr3_length: 12; d_call: NA; v_call: TRBV7-2; j_call: TRBJ1-2; clone_size: NA; cdr3_nt: TGTGCCAGCAGCCCGAGGGGTGATGGCTACACCTTC; cdr3_aa: CASSPRGDGYTF
cdr3_length: 15; d_call: NA; v_call: TRBV27; j_call: TRBJ1-6; clone_size: NA; cdr3_nt: TGTGCCAGCCGGGCTCGCAGGGGTATAATTTCCCCCCTCCACTTT; cdr3_aa: CASRARRGIISPLHF
cdr3_length: 15; d_call: TRBD1; v_call: TRBV30; j_call: TRBJ1-4; clone_size: large; cdr3_nt: TGTGCCTGGAGTGTACAGGGACAGGGGGCTGAAAAACTGTTTTTT; cdr3_aa: CAWSVQGQGAEKLFF
cdr3_length: 13; d_call: TRBD2; v_call: TRBV10-3; j_call: TRBJ2-7; clone_size: NA; cdr3_nt: TGTGCCATCAGGGGGACTAGCAGGGGCGAGCAGTACTTC; cdr3_aa: CAIRGTSRGEQYF
cdr3_length: 16; d_call: TRBD1; v_call: TRBV6-6; j_call: TRBJ1-3; clone_size: few; cdr3_nt: TGTGCCAGCAGACCCCCGACAGGGTCGGAGGGAAACACCATATATTTT; cdr3_aa: CASRPPTGSEGNTIYF
cdr3_length: 14; d_call: NA; v_call: TRBV28; j_call: TRBJ2-2; clone_size: NA; cdr3_nt: TGTGCCAGCAGCCGACACCCTAGCACCGGGGAGCTGTTTTTT; cdr3_aa: CASSRHPSTGELFF
cdr3_length: 16; d_call: TRBD2; v_call: TRBV5-1; j_call: TRBJ2-1; clone_size: NA; cdr3_nt: TGCGCCAGCAGCTTACCGACTAGCGGGGGCTACAATGAGCAGTTCTTC; cdr3_aa: CASSLPTSGGYNEQFF
cdr3_length: 16; d_call: NA; v_call: TRBV5-1; j_call: TRBJ2-1; clone_size: NA; cdr3_nt: TGCGCCAGCAGCTTGGATGAGGGCTCATCCTACAATGAGCAGTTCTTC; cdr3_aa: CASSLDEGSSYNEQFF
cdr3_length: 15; d_call: NA; v_call: TRBV6-4; j_call: TRBJ2-3; clone_size: NA; cdr3_nt: TGTGCCAGCAGTGACTCGGAACTATTCACAGATACGCAGTATTTT; cdr3_aa: CASSDSELFTDTQYF
cdr3_length: 14; d_call: NA; v_call: TRBV5-6; j_call: TRBJ2-1; clone_size: once; cdr3_nt: TGTGCCAGCAGCTTGGTCGGGGCGGACAATGAGCAGTTCTTC; cdr3_aa: CASSLVGADNEQFF
cdr3_length: 13; d_call: NA; v_call: TRBV11-2; j_call: TRBJ2-1; clone_size: NA; cdr3_nt: TGTGCCAGCAGCTACCGATGGGCAAATGAGCAGTTCTTC; cdr3_aa: CASSYRWANEQFF
cdr3_length: 15; d_call: NA; v_call: TRBV2; j_call: TRBJ2-3; clone_size: NA; cdr3_nt: TGTGCCAGCAGCGGGCTTCAGGGGCTTACAGATACGCAGTATTTT; cdr3_aa: CASSGLQGLTDTQYF
cdr3_length: 14; d_call: TRBD1; v_call: TRBV7-2; j_call: TRBJ2-3; clone_size: NA; cdr3_nt: TGTGCCAGCAGCACCCCCGAATGGACAGGGGAAAGGTATTTT; cdr3_aa: CASSTPEWTGERYF
cdr3_length: 14; d_call: NA; v_call: TRBV5-6; j_call: TRBJ2-1; clone_size: NA; cdr3_nt: TGTGCCAGCAGCTTGATCGGATCCAACAATGAGCAGTTCTTC; cdr3_aa: CASSLIGSNNEQFF
cdr3_length: 14; d_call: NA; v_call: TRBV18; j_call: TRBJ1-2; clone_size: NA; cdr3_nt: TGTGCCAGCTCACCCTTGGACAGTCCCCATGGCTACACCTTC; cdr3_aa: CASSPLDSPHGYTF
cdr3_length: 12; d_call: NA; v_call: TRBV7-2; j_call: TRBJ2-1; clone_size: NA; cdr3_nt: TGTGCCAGCAGCTTACGGGGCAATGAGCAGTTCTTC; cdr3_aa: CASSLRGNEQFF
cdr3_length: 14; d_call: TRBD1; v_call: TRBV6-5; j_call: TRBJ1-2; clone_size: once; cdr3_nt: TGTGCCAGCAGTTACTTTAGGGGGCAACATGGCTACACCTTC; cdr3_aa: CASSYFRGQHGYTF
cdr3_length: 14; d_call: NA; v_call: TRBV7-3; j_call: TRBJ2-3; clone_size: NA; cdr3_nt: TGTGCCAGCAGCCCCGGGGGCGACGTTATTACGCAGTATTTT; cdr3_aa: CASSPGGDVITQYF
cdr3_length: 14; d_call: NA; v_call: TRBV7-2; j_call: TRBJ1-1; clone_size: NA; cdr3_nt: TGTGCCAGCAGCCGCATGTCCCGGGCCATTGAAGCTTTCTTT; cdr3_aa: CASSRMSRAIEAFF
cdr3_length: 15; d_call: NA; v_call: TRBV6-5; j_call: TRBJ1-6; clone_size: NA; cdr3_nt: TGTGCCAGCAAGGGGAGACAGCTTTATAATTCACCCCTCCACTTT; cdr3_aa: CASKGRQLYNSPLHF
cdr3_length: 12; d_call: NA; v_call: TRBV2; j_call: TRBJ1-1; clone_size: NA; cdr3_nt: TGTGCCAGCAGTGAATGGAGAACTGAAGCTTTCTTT; cdr3_aa: CASSEWRTEAFF
cdr3_length: 15; d_call: NA; v_call: TRBV9; j_call: TRBJ2-1; clone_size: once; cdr3_nt: TGTGCCAGCAGCCCAGACAGGCCCCCCTACAATGAGCAGTTCTTC; cdr3_aa: CASSPDRPPYNEQFF
cdr3_length: 14; d_call: TRBD2; v_call: TRBV29-1; j_call: TRBJ2-3; clone_size: NA; cdr3_nt: TGCAGCGTTCCCACTAGCGGGAGTAGTGATACGCAGTATTTT; cdr3_aa: CSVPTSGSSDTQYF
cdr3_length: 15; d_call: NA; v_call: TRBV7-2; j_call: TRBJ1-4; clone_size: NA; cdr3_nt: TGTGCCAGCAGCTTAGAGGGCCGCCCTAATGAAAAACTGTTTTTT; cdr3_aa: CASSLEGRPNEKLFF
cdr3_length: 15; d_call: TRBD1; v_call: TRBV5-4; j_call: TRBJ1-4; clone_size: NA; cdr3_nt: TGTGCCAGCAGTCCAGGGGGCGCGACTAATGAAAAACTGTTTTTT; cdr3_aa: CASSPGGATNEKLFF
cdr3_length: 13; d_call: NA; v_call: TRBV12-2; j_call: TRBJ2-7; clone_size: NA; cdr3_nt: TGTGCAAGTCGCTTATCGCCGAGGTACGAGCAGTACTTC; cdr3_aa: CASRLSPRYEQYF
cdr3_length: 15; d_call: NA; v_call: TRBV19; j_call: TRBJ1-2; clone_size: NA; cdr3_nt: TGTGCCAGTAGTATGGGGGGACAAGCTAACTATGGCTACACCTTC; cdr3_aa: CASSMGGQANYGYTF
cdr3_length: 12; d_call: NA; v_call: TRBV11-2; j_call: TRBJ2-7; clone_size: NA; cdr3_nt: TGTGCCAGCAGCTTAGCGACCTACGAGCAGTACTTC; cdr3_aa: CASSLATYEQYF
cdr3_length: 14; d_call: NA; v_call: TRBV19; j_call: TRBJ1-5; clone_size: NA; cdr3_nt: TGTGCCAGTAGTATAGAGGGGGGCAATCAGCCCCAGCATTTT; cdr3_aa: CASSIEGGNQPQHF
cdr3_length: 14; d_call: TRBD1; v_call: TRBV7-9; j_call: TRBJ1-4; clone_size: NA; cdr3_nt: TGTGCCAGCAGCCCGCGGACAGGGGGTGAAAAACTGTTTTTT; cdr3_aa: CASSPRTGGEKLFF
cdr3_length: 12; d_call: NA; v_call: TRBV13; j_call: TRBJ2-3; clone_size: NA; cdr3_nt: TGTGCCAGCAGCCTCGGAAGGGGTACGCAGTATTTT; cdr3_aa: CASSLGRGTQYF
cdr3_length: 14; d_call: TRBD1; v_call: TRBV11-2; j_call: TRBJ1-2; clone_size: NA; cdr3_nt: TGTGCCAGCAGCCCCCGGACAGGGGGCTGGGGCTACACCTTC; cdr3_aa: CASSPRTGGWGYTF
cdr3_length: 15; d_call: TRBD2; v_call: TRBV7-2; j_call: TRBJ2-1; clone_size: NA; cdr3_nt: TGTGCCAGCAGCCCGCTAGCGGGTGACTACAATGAGCAGTTCTTC; cdr3_aa: CASSPLAGDYNEQFF
cdr3_length: 13; d_call: NA; v_call: TRBV19; j_call: TRBJ1-1; clone_size: NA; cdr3_nt: TGTGCCAGTAGTTTACAGCCGAACACTGAAGCTTTCTTT; cdr3_aa: CASSLQPNTEAFF
cdr3_length: 15; d_call: TRBD1; v_call: TRBV7-3; j_call: TRBJ2-3; clone_size: once; cdr3_nt: TGTGCCAGCAGCCCTTTCGGGACAGGGAAAGATACGCAGTATTTT; cdr3_aa: CASSPFGTGKDTQYF
cdr3_length: 17; d_call: NA; v_call: TRBV4-3; j_call: TRBJ2-6; clone_size: NA; cdr3_nt: TGCGCCAGCAGCCAAGGAAACTGGGGGTCTGGGGCCAACGTCCTGACTTTC; cdr3_aa: CASSQGNWGSGANVLTF
cdr3_length: 13; d_call: NA; v_call: TRBV6-1; j_call: TRBJ2-1; clone_size: NA; cdr3_nt: TGTGCCAGCAGTTGGAACCCTGGAGGGTCGCAGTTCTTC; cdr3_aa: CASSWNPGGSQFF
cdr3_length: 15; d_call: NA; v_call: TRBV7-2; j_call: TRBJ2-1; clone_size: once; cdr3_nt: TGTGCCAGCAGCCCCCCGGGGTCGACAGGAGATGAGCAGTTCTTC; cdr3_aa: CASSPPGSTGDEQFF
cdr3_length: 15; d_call: NA; v_call: TRBV4-3; j_call: TRBJ1-5; clone_size: NA; cdr3_nt: TGCGCCAGCAGCCAACGACCCGGGGGCAATCAGCCCCAGCATTTT; cdr3_aa: CASSQRPGGNQPQHF
cdr3_length: 14; d_call: TRBD1; v_call: TRBV6-6; j_call: TRBJ1-1; clone_size: NA; cdr3_nt: TGTGCCAGCAGTTACCCGGACAGGCTCACTGAAGCTTTCTTT; cdr3_aa: CASSYPDRLTEAFF
cdr3_length: 13; d_call: NA; v_call: TRBV7-2; j_call: TRBJ1-1; clone_size: few; cdr3_nt: TGTGCCAGCAGGAGAGAAACTAACACTGAAGCTTTCTTT; cdr3_aa: CASRRETNTEAFF
cdr3_length: 15; d_call: TRBD1; v_call: TRBV11-2; j_call: TRBJ1-2; clone_size: NA; cdr3_nt: TGTGCCAGCAGCTCCCTGAGGACAGGGATGTATGGCTACACCTTC; cdr3_aa: CASSSLRTGMYGYTF
cdr3_length: 13; d_call: TRBD1; v_call: TRBV29-1; j_call: TRBJ2-7; clone_size: NA; cdr3_nt: TGCAGCGTCGCCGGGACAGGCGCCTACGAGCAGTACTTC; cdr3_aa: CSVAGTGAYEQYF
cdr3_length: 13; d_call: NA; v_call: TRBV19; j_call: TRBJ1-1; clone_size: NA; cdr3_nt: TGTGCCAGTAGTCCGGGAATGAACACTGAAGCTTTCTTT; cdr3_aa: CASSPGMNTEAFF
cdr3_length: 16; d_call: NA; v_call: TRBV5-4; j_call: TRBJ2-4; clone_size: NA; cdr3_nt: TGTGCCAGCAGCTTGCCCCATGACAGGAACAAAAACATTCAGTACTTC; cdr3_aa: CASSLPHDRNKNIQYF
cdr3_length: 14; d_call: NA; v_call: TRBV28; j_call: TRBJ1-1; clone_size: NA; cdr3_nt: TGTGCCAGCAGTCCCACAAGGGAGGGGCCTGAAGCTTTCTTT; cdr3_aa: CASSPTREGPEAFF
cdr3_length: 15; d_call: NA; v_call: TRBV7-9; j_call: TRBJ1-1; clone_size: few; cdr3_nt: TGTGCCAGCAGCGGCCAGTCAGTTCCCCAGGCTGAAGCTTTCTTT; cdr3_aa: CASSGQSVPQAEAFF
cdr3_length: 11; d_call: TRBD1; v_call: TRBV19; j_call: TRBJ1-1; clone_size: NA; cdr3_nt: TGTGCCAGTAGTATCGGACAGGAGGCTTTCTTT; cdr3_aa: CASSIGQEAFF
cdr3_length: 16; d_call: NA; v_call: TRBV7-2; j_call: TRBJ1-2; clone_size: NA; cdr3_nt: TGTGCCAGCAGCTTGGGTGGACAGCGCACTAACTATGGCTACACCTTC; cdr3_aa: CASSLGGQRTNYGYTF
cdr3_length: 15; d_call: NA; v_call: TRBV6-5; j_call: TRBJ2-1; clone_size: NA; cdr3_nt: TGTGCCAGCAGTTACGGGGTGGGATCTGGTTATGAGCAGTTCTTC; cdr3_aa: CASSYGVGSGYEQFF